The rows below give T cell receptor beta chains drawn from one sample of a study of response to subunit inactivated influenza vaccine. TCRdb reanalysed the RT-PCR reads using MiXCR and keeps one entry per CDR3 protein. The top ten hold roughly a tenth of the sample, which has about 180,000 distinct CDR3 sequences, roughly 8.7% seen once. This material consisted of non-naive T cells sorted from PBMCs, taken on the day of vaccination. The receptors shown here come from a man aged 45-60 years who received an inactivated influenza vaccine. Each CDR3 is given without its conserved first and last residue.

j_call: TRBJ2-3; v_call: TRBV10-3; cdr3_aa: AISAYSTDTQY
j_call: TRBJ2-3; v_call: TRBV2; cdr3_aa: ASTDTDTQY
j_call: TRBJ2-7; v_call: TRBV20-1; cdr3_aa: SGGPSSYEQY
j_call: TRBJ2-7; v_call: TRBV28; cdr3_aa: ASSPHYEQY
j_call: TRBJ2-3; v_call: TRBV6-2/TRBV6-3; cdr3_aa: ASSYREWDTQY
j_call: TRBJ2-2; v_call: TRBV5-1; cdr3_aa: ASTLTLTLQGNTGELF
j_call: TRBJ2-2; v_call: TRBV6-6; cdr3_aa: ASKLAGVTGELF
j_call: TRBJ2-1; v_call: TRBV4-3; cdr3_aa: ASSQADLAEHYNEQF
j_call: TRBJ2-7; v_call: TRBV12-3/TRBV12-4; cdr3_aa: ASSPGTPEQY
j_call: TRBJ2-5; v_call: TRBV7-9; cdr3_aa: ASSRGTERYQETQY
j_call: TRBJ2-7; v_call: TRBV13; cdr3_aa: ASSLGTGKKVYEQY
j_call: TRBJ1-5; v_call: TRBV6-5; cdr3_aa: ASSSIRTGPDQPQH
j_call: TRBJ2-7; v_call: TRBV5-1; cdr3_aa: ASSWRSGGADEQY
j_call: TRBJ1-4; v_call: TRBV7-2; cdr3_aa: ASSWGQHNEKLF
j_call: TRBJ2-5; v_call: TRBV20-1; cdr3_aa: SAKSNPGVAQY
j_call: TRBJ2-3; v_call: TRBV7-2; cdr3_aa: ASNRDLTDTQY
j_call: TRBJ1-1; v_call: TRBV13; cdr3_aa: ASSFGQGAWYTEAF
j_call: TRBJ2-2; v_call: TRBV27; cdr3_aa: ASSAQAWNTGELF
j_call: TRBJ2-7; v_call: TRBV28; cdr3_aa: ASSFASSGVIYEQH
j_call: TRBJ2-7; v_call: TRBV6-1; cdr3_aa: ASSRTLGAREFQY
j_call: TRBJ2-5; v_call: TRBV6-1; cdr3_aa: ASRPYYGQHQETQY
j_call: TRBJ1-4; v_call: TRBV3-1; cdr3_aa: ASRPDTSEKLF
j_call: TRBJ1-5; v_call: TRBV5-1; cdr3_aa: ASRSGTGAAQPQH
j_call: TRBJ2-1; v_call: TRBV20-1; cdr3_aa: SAGKYNEQF
j_call: TRBJ2-3; v_call: TRBV20-1; cdr3_aa: SAKDWTSITDTQY
j_call: TRBJ2-1; v_call: TRBV5-1; cdr3_aa: ASSVGQGASNEQF
j_call: TRBJ2-1; v_call: TRBV27; cdr3_aa: ASLGAGAPYNEQF
j_call: TRBJ2-1; v_call: TRBV24-1; cdr3_aa: ATSDFLSEQF
j_call: TRBJ1-1; v_call: TRBV5-1; cdr3_aa: ASSFRAPNTEAF
j_call: TRBJ2-2; v_call: TRBV5-1; cdr3_aa: ASSSWGEISAGELF
j_call: TRBJ2-2; v_call: TRBV29-1; cdr3_aa: SVLGTGHTGELF
j_call: TRBJ1-6; v_call: TRBV4-2; cdr3_aa: ASSQEVQGRNSPLH
j_call: TRBJ2-2; v_call: TRBV9; cdr3_aa: ASSVVGGNVGTGELF
j_call: TRBJ2-1; v_call: TRBV5-5; cdr3_aa: ASSRQGGDYNEQF
j_call: TRBJ1-1; v_call: TRBV5-6; cdr3_aa: ASSSLLQVGGLNTEAF
j_call: TRBJ2-3; v_call: TRBV12-3/TRBV12-4; cdr3_aa: ASSLGQVYADTQY
j_call: TRBJ1-5; v_call: TRBV19; cdr3_aa: ASSMRNQPQH
j_call: TRBJ2-1; v_call: TRBV20-1; cdr3_aa: SARVTSGSPKF
j_call: TRBJ2-5; v_call: TRBV10-3; cdr3_aa: ATRTSGRQETQY
j_call: TRBJ2-1; v_call: TRBV6-2/TRBV6-3; cdr3_aa: ASSYSDGYYNEQF
j_call: TRBJ2-1; v_call: TRBV29-1; cdr3_aa: SVEDRSLYNEQF
j_call: TRBJ1-1; v_call: TRBV5-4; cdr3_aa: ASSSGHVTEAF
j_call: TRBJ1-5; v_call: TRBV3-1; cdr3_aa: ASSQSVRSGGSQH
j_call: TRBJ2-1; v_call: TRBV20-1; cdr3_aa: SAKGLVHEQF
j_call: TRBJ1-4; v_call: TRBV4-3; cdr3_aa: ASSQDSSEKLF
j_call: TRBJ2-1; v_call: TRBV4-1; cdr3_aa: ASSRSSSGAHSYNEQF
j_call: TRBJ2-3; v_call: TRBV20-1; cdr3_aa: SAGGAGWGGHTDTQY